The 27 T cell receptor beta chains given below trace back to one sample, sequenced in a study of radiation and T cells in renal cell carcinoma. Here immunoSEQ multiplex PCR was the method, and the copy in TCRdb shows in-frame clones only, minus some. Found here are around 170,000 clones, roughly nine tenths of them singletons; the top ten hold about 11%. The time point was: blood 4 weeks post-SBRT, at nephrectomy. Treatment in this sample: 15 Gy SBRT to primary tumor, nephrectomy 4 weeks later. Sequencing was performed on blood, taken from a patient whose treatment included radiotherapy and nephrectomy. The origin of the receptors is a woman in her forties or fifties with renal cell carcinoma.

The CDR3 DNA reads as TGTGCCAGCAGCCGGACTGGCTTCCACTACGAGCAGTACTTC. Protein: CASSRTGFHYEQYF. V and J are TRBV9 and TRBJ2-7; TRBD2 is a possible D gene (5 bases). Trimming removed 4 bases from V and 3 bases from J, with 14 bases in between. The CDR3 runs 14 residues. Germline assignment: CDR1 SGDLS and CDR2 YYNGEE.

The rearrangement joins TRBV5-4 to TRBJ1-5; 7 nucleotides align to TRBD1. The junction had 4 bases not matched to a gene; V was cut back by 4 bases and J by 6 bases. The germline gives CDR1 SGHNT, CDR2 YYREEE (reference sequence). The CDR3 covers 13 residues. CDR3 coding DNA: TGTGCCAGCAGCAAACAGGGGTTTCAGCCCCAGCATTTT. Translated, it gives CASSKQGFQPQHF. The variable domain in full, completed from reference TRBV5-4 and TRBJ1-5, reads ETGVTQSPTHLIKTRGQQVTLRCSSQSGHNTVSWYQQALGQGPQFIFQYYREEENGRGNFPPRFSGLQFPNYSSELNVNALELDDSALYLCASSKQGFQPQHFGDGTRLSIL.

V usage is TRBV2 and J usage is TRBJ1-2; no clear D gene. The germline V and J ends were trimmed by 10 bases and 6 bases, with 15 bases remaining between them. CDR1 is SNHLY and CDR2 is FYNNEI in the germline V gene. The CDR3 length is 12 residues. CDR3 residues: CANLNGRNGYTF. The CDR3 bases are TGTGCCAACCTAAACGGACGTAATGGCTACACCTTC.

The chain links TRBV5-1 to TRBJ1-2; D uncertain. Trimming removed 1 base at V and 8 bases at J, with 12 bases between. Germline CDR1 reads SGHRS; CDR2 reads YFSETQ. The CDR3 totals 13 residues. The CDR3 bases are TGCGCCAGCAGCTTGCGAAACTTGGGAGGCTACACCTTC. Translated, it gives CASSLRNLGGYTF.

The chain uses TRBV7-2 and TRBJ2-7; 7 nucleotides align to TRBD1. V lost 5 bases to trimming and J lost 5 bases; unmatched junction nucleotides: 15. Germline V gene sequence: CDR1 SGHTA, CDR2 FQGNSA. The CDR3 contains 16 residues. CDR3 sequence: CASSTIGGQEDHEQYF. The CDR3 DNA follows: TGTGCCAGCAGCACAATCGGCGGACAGGAGGACCACGAGCAGTACTTC.

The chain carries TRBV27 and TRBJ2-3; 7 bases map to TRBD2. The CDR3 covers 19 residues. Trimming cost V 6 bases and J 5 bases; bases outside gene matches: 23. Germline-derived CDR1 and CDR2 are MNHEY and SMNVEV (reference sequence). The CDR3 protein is CASSRAAVMGRGRIDTQYF. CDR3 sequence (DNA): TGTGCCAGCAGCCGAGCCGCGGTTATGGGGCGGGGGAGGATAGATACGCAGTATTTT.

The CDR3 DNA follows: TGTGCCAGCAGTTCTGGGGATTTGGAGACCCAGTACTTC. Amino acids: CASSSGDLETQYF. V gene TRBV6-1 combines with J gene TRBJ2-5; D is ambiguous. V was clipped by 5 bases and J by 5 bases, with 12 bases between them. CDR1 and CDR2 (germline): MNHNS, SASEGT. The CDR3 loop spans 13 amino acids.

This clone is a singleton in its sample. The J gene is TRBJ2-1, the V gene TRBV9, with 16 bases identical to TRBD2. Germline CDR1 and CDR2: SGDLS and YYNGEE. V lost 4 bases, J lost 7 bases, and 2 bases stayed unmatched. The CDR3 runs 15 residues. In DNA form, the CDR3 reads TGTGCCAGCAGCACGGGACTAGCGGGGGGGAATGAGCAGTTCTTC. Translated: CASSTGLAGGNEQFF.

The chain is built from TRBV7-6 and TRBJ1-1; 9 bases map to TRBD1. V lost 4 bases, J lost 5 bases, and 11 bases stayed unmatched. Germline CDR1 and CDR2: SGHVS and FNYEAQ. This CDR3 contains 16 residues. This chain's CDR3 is CASSSAQGAVGTEAFF. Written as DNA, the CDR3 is TGTGCCAGCAGCTCCGCACAGGGGGCGGTTGGAACTGAAGCTTTCTTT. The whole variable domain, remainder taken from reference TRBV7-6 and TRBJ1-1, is GAGVSQSPRYKVTKRGQDVALRCDPISGHVSLYWYRQALGQGPEFLTYFNYEAQQDKSGLPNDRFSAERPEGSISTLTIQRTEQRDSAMYRCASSSAQGAVGTEAFFGQGTRLTVV.

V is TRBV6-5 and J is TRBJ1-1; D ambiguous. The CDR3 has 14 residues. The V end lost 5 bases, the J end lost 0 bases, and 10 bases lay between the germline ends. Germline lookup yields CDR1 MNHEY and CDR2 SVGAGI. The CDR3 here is CASSLGRLNTEAFF. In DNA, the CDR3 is TGTGCCAGCAGTCTCGGGAGACTGAACACTGAAGCTTTCTTT.

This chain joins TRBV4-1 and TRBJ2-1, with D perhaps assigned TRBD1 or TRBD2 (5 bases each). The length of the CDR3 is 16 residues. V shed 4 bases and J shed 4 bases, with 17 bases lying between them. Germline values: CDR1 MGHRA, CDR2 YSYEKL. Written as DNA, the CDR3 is TGCGCCAGCAGCCGGCATTCTTCCGGGGCTTACAATGAGCAGTTCTTC. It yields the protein CASSRHSSGAYNEQFF.

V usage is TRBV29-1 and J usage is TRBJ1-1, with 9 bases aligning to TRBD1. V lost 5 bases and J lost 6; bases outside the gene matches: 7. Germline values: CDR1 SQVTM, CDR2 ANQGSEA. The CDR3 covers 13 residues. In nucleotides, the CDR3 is TGCAGCGTTCGGGACAGGGCGATCCCTGAAGCTTTCTTT. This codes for CSVRDRAIPEAFF.

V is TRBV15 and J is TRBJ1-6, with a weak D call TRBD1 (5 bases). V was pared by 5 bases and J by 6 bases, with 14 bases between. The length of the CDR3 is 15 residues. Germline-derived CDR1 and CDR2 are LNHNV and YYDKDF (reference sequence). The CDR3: CATSEWGGSNSPLHF. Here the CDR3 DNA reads TGTGCCACCAGCGAATGGGGGGGTAGTAATTCACCCCTCCACTTT.

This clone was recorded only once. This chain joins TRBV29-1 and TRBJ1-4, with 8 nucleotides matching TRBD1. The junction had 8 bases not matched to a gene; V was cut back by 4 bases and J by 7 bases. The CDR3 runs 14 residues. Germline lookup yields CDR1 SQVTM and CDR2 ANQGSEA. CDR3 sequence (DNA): TGCAGCGTTGCAGGGGGCGAAGGACGTGAAAAACTGTTTTTT. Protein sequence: CSVAGGEGREKLFF.

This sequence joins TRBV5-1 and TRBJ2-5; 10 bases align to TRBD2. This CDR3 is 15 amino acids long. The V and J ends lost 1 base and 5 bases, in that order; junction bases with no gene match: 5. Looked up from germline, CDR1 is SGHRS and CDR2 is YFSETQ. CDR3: CASSLSGGAWETQYF. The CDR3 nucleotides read TGCGCCAGCAGCTTGAGCGGGGGGGCCTGGGAGACCCAGTACTTC.

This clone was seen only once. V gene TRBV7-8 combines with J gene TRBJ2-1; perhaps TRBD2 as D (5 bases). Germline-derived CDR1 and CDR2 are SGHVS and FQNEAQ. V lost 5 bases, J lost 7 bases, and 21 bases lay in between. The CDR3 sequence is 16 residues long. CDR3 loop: CASSPTGLSRGNEQFF. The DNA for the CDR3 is TGTGCCAGCAGCCCCACCGGACTCTCGCGCGGAAATGAGCAGTTCTTC.

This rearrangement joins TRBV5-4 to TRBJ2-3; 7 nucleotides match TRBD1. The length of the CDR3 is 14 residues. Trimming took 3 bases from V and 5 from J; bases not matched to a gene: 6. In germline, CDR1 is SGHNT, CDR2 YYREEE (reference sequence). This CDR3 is CASSSRQGLDTQYF. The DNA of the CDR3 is TGTGCCAGCAGCTCCCGACAGGGCTTAGATACGCAGTATTTT.

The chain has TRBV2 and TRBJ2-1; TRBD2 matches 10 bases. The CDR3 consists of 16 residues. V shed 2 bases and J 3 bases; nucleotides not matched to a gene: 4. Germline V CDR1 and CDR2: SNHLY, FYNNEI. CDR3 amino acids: CASSESGGAGYNEQFF. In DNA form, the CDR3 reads TGTGCCAGCAGTGAAAGCGGGGGGGCTGGCTACAATGAGCAGTTCTTC.

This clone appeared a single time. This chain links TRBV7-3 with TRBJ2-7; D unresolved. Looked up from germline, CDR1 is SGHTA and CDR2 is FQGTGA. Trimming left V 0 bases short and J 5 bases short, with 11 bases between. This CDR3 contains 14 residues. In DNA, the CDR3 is TGTGCCAGCAGCTTAACGGGCAGCTTAGACGAGCAGTACTTC. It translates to CASSLTGSLDEQYF.

The CDR3, as DNA: TGTGCCAGCAGCCCGGGACAGTCACATAACTATGGCTACACCTTC. This codes for CASSPGQSHNYGYTF. The chain links TRBV9 to TRBJ1-2, with 7 bases that match TRBD1. There are 15 residues in the CDR3. The germline V gene encodes CDR1 SGDLS and CDR2 YYNGEE. The trim removed 4 bases at V and 1 base at J, leaving 7 bases unmatched. Combining the CDR3 with reference TRBV9 and TRBJ1-2 gives the whole variable domain DSGVTQTPKHLITATGQRVTLRCSPRSGDLSVYWYQQSLDQGLQFLIQYYNGEERAKGNILERFSAQQFPDLHSELNLSSLELGDSALYFCASSPGQSHNYGYTFGSGTRLTVV.

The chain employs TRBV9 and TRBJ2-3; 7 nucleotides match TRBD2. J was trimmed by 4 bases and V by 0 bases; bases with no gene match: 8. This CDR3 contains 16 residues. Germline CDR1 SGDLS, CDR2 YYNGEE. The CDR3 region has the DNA TGTGCCAGCAGCGTAGGGGCAGGGAGGGCCGCAGATACGCAGTATTTT. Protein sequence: CASSVGAGRAADTQYF.

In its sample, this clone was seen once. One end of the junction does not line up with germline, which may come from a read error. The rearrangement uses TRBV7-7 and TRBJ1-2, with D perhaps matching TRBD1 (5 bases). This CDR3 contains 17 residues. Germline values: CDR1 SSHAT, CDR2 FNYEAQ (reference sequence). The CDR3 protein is CASSATGTALLRGGYTF. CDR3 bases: TGTGCTAGCAGCGCAACGGGGACCGCCTTATTACGGGGCGGCTACACCTTC.

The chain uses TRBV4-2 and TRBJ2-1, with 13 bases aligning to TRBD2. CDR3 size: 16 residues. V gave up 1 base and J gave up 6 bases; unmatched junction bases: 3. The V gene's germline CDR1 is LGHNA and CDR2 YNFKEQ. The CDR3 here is CASSQGWTSGGNEQFF. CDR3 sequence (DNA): TGTGCCAGCAGCCAAGGCTGGACTAGCGGGGGCAATGAGCAGTTCTTC.

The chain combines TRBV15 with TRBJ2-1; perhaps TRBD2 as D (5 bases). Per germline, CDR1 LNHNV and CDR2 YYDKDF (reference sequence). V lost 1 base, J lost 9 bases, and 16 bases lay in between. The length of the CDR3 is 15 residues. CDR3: CATSRGETDGGEQFF. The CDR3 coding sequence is TGTGCCACCAGCAGAGGGGAGACGGATGGTGGTGAGCAGTTCTTC.

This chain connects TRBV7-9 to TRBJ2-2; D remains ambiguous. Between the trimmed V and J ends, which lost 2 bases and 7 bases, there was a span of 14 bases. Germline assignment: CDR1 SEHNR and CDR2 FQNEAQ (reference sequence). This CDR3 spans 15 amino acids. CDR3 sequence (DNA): TGTGCCAGCAGCTTAAACCCTCTGTCTGGCGGGGAGCTGTTTTTT. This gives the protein CASSLNPLSGGELFF.

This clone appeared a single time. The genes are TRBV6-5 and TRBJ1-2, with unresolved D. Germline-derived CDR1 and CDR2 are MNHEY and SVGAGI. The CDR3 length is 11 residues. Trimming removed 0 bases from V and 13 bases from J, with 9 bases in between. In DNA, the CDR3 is TGTGCCAGCAGTTACTCCGGCGGGCGCACCTTC. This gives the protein CASSYSGGRTF.

The CDR3 nucleotides are TGTGCCAGCAGCGTAGGGGTCCACTCTGGAAACACCATATATTTT. Its protein is CASSVGVHSGNTIYF. J is TRBJ1-3 and V is TRBV9; D is unresolved. The V gene's germline CDR1 is SGDLS and CDR2 YYNGEE. Trimming left V 0 bases short and J 0 bases short, with 7 bases between. This CDR3 contains 15 residues.